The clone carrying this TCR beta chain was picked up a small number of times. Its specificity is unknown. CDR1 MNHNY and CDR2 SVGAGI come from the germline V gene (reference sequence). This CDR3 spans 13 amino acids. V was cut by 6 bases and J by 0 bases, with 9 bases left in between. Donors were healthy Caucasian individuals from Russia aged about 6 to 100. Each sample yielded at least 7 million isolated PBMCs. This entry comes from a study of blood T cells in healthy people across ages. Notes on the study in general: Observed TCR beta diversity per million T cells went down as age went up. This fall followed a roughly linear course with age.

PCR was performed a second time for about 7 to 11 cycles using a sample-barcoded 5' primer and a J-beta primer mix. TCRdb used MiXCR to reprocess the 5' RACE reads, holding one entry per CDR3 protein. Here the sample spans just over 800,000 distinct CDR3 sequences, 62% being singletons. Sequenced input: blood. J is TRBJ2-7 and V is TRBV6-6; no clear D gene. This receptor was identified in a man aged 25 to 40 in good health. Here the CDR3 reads CASSDRSSYEQYF. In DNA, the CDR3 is TGTGCCAGCAGCGACCGTAGCTCCTACGAGCAGTACTTC.